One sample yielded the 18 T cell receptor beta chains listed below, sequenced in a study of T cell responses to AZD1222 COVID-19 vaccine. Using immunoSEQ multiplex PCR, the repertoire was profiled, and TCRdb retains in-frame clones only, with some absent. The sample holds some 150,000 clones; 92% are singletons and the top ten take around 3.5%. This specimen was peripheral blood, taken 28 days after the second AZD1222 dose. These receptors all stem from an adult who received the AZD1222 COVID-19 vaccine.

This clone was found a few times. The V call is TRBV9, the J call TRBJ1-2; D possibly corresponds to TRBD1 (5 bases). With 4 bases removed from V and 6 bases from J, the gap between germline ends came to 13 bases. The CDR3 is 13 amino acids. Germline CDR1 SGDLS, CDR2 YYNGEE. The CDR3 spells CASSPQGWDGYTF. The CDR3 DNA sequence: TGTGCCAGCAGCCCCCAGGGTTGGGATGGCTACACCTTC.

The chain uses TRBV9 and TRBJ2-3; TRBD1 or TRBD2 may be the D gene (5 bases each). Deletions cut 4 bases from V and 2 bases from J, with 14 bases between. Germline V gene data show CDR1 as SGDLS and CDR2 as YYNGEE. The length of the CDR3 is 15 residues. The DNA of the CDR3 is TGTGCCAGCAGCCCCGGGACCCACTTCACAGATACGCAGTATTTT. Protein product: CASSPGTHFTDTQYF.

The CDR3 DNA sequence: TGTGCCAGTAGCCGACGGACCGGCACAGATACGCAGTATTTT. Protein: CASSRRTGTDTQYF. This sequence joins TRBV19 and TRBJ2-3, with D uncertain. The ends were cut back, 6 bases at V and 1 base at J, with 11 bases in the middle. This CDR3 is 14 amino acids long. Per the germline V gene, CDR1 is LNHDA and CDR2 is SQIVND (reference sequence).

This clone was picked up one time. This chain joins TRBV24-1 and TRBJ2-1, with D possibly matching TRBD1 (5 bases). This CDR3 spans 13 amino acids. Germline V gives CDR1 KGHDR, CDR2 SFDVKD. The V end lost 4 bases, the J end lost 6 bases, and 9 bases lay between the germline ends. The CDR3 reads CATSEPGRNEQFF. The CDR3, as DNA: TGTGCCACCAGTGAACCAGGGCGCAATGAGCAGTTCTTC.

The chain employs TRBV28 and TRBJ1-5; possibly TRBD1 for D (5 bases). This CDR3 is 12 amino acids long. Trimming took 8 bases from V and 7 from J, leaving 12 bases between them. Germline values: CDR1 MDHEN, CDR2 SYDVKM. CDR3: CASASGAQPQHF. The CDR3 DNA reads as TGTGCCAGCGCTAGCGGGGCCCAGCCCCAGCATTTT.

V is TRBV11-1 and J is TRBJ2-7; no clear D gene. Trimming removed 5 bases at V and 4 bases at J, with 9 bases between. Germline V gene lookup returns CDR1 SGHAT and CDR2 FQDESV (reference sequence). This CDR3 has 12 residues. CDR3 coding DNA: TGTGCCAGCAGCCTCCCCTCTTACGAGCAGTACTTC. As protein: CASSLPSYEQYF.

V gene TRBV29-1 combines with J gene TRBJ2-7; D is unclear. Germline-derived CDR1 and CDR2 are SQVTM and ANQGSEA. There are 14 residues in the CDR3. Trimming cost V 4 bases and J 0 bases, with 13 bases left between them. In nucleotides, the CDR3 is TGCAGCGTTGTGAAGGTAACACGCTCCTACGAGCAGTACTTC. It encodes CSVVKVTRSYEQYF.

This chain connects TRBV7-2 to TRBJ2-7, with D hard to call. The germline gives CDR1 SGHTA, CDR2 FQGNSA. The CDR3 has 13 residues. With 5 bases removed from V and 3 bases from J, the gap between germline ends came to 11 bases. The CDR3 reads CASSKEKVYEQYF. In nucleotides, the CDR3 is TGTGCCAGCAGCAAAGAAAAAGTCTACGAGCAGTACTTC.

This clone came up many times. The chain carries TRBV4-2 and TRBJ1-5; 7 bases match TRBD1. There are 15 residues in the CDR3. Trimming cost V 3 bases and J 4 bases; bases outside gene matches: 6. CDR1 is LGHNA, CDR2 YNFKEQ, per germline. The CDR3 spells CASSQGGDSNQPQHF. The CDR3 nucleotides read TGTGCCAGCAGCCAGGGGGGGGACAGTAATCAGCCCCAGCATTTT.

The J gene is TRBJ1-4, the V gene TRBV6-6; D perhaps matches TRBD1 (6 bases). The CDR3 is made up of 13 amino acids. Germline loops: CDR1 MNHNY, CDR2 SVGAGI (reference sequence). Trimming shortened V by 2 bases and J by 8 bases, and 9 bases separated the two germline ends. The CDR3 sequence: CASSYRGGEKLFF. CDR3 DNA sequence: TGTGCCAGCAGTTACAGAGGGGGGGAAAAACTGTTTTTT.

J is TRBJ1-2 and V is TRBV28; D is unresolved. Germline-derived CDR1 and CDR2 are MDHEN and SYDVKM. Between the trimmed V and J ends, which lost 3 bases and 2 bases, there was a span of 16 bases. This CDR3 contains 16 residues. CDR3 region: CASSFLGRRSNYGYTF. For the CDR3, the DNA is TGTGCCAGCAGTTTTCTGGGCAGGAGGTCAAACTATGGCTACACCTTC.

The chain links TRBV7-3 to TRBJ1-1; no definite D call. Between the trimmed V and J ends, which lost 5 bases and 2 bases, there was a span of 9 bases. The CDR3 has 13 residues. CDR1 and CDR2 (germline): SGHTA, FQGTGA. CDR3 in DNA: TGTGCCAGCAGCGCGGACGGAAACACTGAAGCTTTCTTT. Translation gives CASSADGNTEAFF.

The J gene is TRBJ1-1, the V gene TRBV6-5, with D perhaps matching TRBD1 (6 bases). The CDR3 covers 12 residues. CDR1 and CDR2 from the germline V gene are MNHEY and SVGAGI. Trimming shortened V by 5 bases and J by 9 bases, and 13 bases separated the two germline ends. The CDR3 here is CASSTPGQQAFF. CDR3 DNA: TGTGCCAGCAGTACTCCGGGACAACAAGCTTTCTTT.

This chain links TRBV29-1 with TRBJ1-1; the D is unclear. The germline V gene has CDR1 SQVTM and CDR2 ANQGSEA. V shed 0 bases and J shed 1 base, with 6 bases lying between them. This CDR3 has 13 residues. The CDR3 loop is CSVEEFANTEAFF. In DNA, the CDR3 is TGCAGCGTTGAAGAGTTTGCGAACACTGAAGCTTTCTTT.

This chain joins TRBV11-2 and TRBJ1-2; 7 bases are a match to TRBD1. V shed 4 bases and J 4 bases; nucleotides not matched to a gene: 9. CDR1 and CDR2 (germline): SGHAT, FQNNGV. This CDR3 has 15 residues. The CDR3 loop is CASSSQGPGGYGYTF. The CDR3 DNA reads TGTGCCAGCAGCTCTCAAGGTCCAGGGGGCTATGGCTACACCTTC.

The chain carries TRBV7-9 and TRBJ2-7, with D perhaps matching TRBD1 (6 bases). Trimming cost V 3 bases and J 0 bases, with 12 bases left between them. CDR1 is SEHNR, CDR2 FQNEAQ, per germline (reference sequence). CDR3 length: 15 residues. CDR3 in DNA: TGTGCCAGCAGCTTTCGAGGGACAAACTCCTACGAGCAGTACTTC. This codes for CASSFRGTNSYEQYF.

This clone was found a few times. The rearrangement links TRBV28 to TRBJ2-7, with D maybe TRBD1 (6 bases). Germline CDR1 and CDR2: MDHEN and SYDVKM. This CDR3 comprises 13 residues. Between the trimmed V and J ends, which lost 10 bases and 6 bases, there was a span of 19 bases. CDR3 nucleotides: TGTGCCAACCAGGGGTTAAAGAGCGGCGAGCAGTACTTC. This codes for CANQGLKSGEQYF.

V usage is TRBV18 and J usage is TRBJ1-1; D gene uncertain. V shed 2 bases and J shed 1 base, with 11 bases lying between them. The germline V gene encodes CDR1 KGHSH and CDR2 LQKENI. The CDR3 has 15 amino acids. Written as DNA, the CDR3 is TGTGCCAGCTCACCAGTCGGAGAATGGAACACTGAAGCTTTCTTT. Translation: CASSPVGEWNTEAFF.